Included here is one TCR beta chain sequence, with context. This entry belongs to a study of shared clonotypes between healthy human individuals. Study background: The people who gave samples were a couple of women and a few men aged 18 to 49.

This CDR3 is built from 15 residues. Germline V gene data show CDR1 as SGHRS and CDR2 as YFSETQ. The V and J ends lost 6 bases and 2 bases respectively, with 15 bases between them. Every donor was a Caucasian adult from Nashville, Tennessee. Roughly 33,000 T cell genomes, or roughly 200 ng DNA, went into the sorted-subset replicate PCRs. The protocol was immunoSEQ multiplex PCR, while the TCRdb copy is restricted to in-frame clones and leaves out a portion. The sample shows 1.4 million or so clones, approximately 98.5% of them seen only once. The chain joins TRBV5-1 to TRBJ2-1; D call uncertain. The TCR comes from a young man in good health. The specimen sequenced was naive CD4+ T cells sorted from blood. Subset noted: CD45RA+ positively selected. In nucleotides, the CDR3 is TGCGCCAGCAAGGACCCAATAACCCCCTACAATGAGCAGTTCTTC. This translates into CASKDPITPYNEQFF.